This T cell receptor beta chain derives from a study of CD8+CD57+ T cells in acquired aplastic anemia. The template for TCR beta VDJ and CDR3 sequence profiling was genomic DNA. TCRdb independently ran MiXCR on the reads; one entry per CDR3 protein. The sample lists under 200,000 distinct CDR3 sequences, 40% to 55% occurring once. An expansion of CD8+CD57+ cells by flow cytometry had been shown in patients chosen for sequencing. This CDR3 has 12 amino acids. V shed 5 bases and J shed 6 bases, with 11 bases lying between them. The chain has TRBV12-3 or TRBV12-4 and TRBJ2-7; D not resolved. Sequenced sample: sorted CD4+, CD8+, or CD8+CD57+ T cells (not recorded which) from PBMCs. The TCR originated in a human donor with aplastic anemia. The CDR3 loop reads CASSLAAAEQYF. The CDR3 nucleotides are TGTGCCAGCAGTCTGGCGGCGGCCGAGCAGTACTTC.